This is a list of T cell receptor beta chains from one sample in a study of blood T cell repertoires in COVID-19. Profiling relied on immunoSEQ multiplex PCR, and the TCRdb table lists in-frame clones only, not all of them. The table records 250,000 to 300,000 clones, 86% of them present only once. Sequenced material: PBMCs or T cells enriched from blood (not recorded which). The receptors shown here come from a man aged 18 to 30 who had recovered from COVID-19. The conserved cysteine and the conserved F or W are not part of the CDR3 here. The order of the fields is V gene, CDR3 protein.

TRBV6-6,ASSKSGDSGNTIY
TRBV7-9,ASSSRGNEKLF
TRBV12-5,ASGFQTRDTQY
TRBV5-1,ASGGLNTEAF
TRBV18,ASSPELARHSYNEQF
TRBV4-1,ASSQEGTGGTETQY
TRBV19,ASSKTNTEAF
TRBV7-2,ASSFGMNTEAF
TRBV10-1,ASSNTGLAGGNEQF
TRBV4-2,ASSHGRDEQF
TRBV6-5,ASSYSGGRETQY
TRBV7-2,ASSLTGQVNSPLH
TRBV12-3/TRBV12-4,ASTPQGKETQY
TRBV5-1,ATRPTRLSETQY
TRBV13,ASSLGDSHTEAF
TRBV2,ASSTGGNSPLH
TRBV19,ASSRGLGAYEQY
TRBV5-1,ASSLRDRDPDTQY
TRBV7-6,ASSLGGGWGVVSEQY
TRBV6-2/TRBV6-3,ASSSSSREQY
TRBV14,ASSPTPGQGAGGYT
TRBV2,ASSDRTGELF
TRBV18,ASSPERISGANVLT
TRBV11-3,ASSFTTGANYGYT
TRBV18,ASSPGQSLHSPLH
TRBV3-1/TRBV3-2,ASSQRGDSPLH
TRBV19,ASSATSGGSTDTQY
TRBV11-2,ASSSQGQMPVNTIY
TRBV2,ASSQDRGEWQPQH
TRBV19,ASSIGQVSNQPQH
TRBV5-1,ASSAGLAGSQETQY
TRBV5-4,ASSPGQGGMNTEAF
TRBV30,AWSLGGAETQY
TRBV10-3,AISGTGFYEQY
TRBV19,ASSQRLSYNEKLF
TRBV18,ASSGGRGQVQPQH
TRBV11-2,ASSLGRDYGYT
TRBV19,ASSISFLRQGNEKLF
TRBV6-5,ASSYYYPPGNTIY
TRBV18,ASSPPGVQPQH
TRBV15,ATRRQGYTEAF
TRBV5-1,ASSLAGTPGNTIY
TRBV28,ATQGEREAHNEQF
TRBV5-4,ASSLGSTGRGRYT
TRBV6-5,ASSYSQGYNEQF